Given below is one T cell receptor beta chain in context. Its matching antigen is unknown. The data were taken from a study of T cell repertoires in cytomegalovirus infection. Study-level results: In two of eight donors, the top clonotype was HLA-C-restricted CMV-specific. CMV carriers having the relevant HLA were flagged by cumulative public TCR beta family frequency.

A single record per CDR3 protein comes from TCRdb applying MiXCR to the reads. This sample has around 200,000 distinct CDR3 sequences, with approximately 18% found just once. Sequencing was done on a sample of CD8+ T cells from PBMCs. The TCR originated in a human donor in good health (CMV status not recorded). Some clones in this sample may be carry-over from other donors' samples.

The CDR3 here is CASSYIGGTGELFF. The CDR3, as DNA: TGTGCCAGCAGCTACATCGGGGGTACCGGGGAGCTGTTTTTT. The chain employs TRBV7-2 and TRBJ2-2; D possibly corresponds to TRBD2 (6 bases). CDR1 is SGHTA and CDR2 is FQGNSA in the germline V gene. The CDR3 length is 14 residues. V lost 4 bases, J lost 5 bases, and 11 bases lay in between.